The rows below give T cell receptor beta chains drawn from one sample of a study of PD-1 blockade in classical Hodgkin lymphoma. The method was immunoSEQ multiplex PCR; TCRdb's version includes in-frame clones alone and lacks a portion of them. The sample includes under 65,000 clones, 75% to 90% seen only once; the top ten take approximately 16%. Source: peripheral blood mononuclear cells (PBMCs), taken at baseline. Receptors were obtained from a human donor with classical Hodgkin lymphoma. Each CDR3 is given with its conserved first and last residue. The order of the fields is V gene, clone size, J gene, D gene, CDR3 DNA, CDR3 protein. D genes are given only for firm matches. Size values are once, few and many counts, or a class for expanded clones, and some rows have none.

>TRBV30|-|TRBJ1-2|TRBD1
TGTGCCTGGAGACATCCTGACAGGGATGGCTACACCTTC
CAWRHPDRDGYTF
>TRBV6-6|-|TRBJ2-2|-
TGTGCCAGCAGCCCATCTTCTATGGGCACCGGGGAGCTGTTTTTT
CASSPSSMGTGELFF
>TRBV5-4|-|TRBJ2-5|-
TGTGCCAGCAGCTTGAATTGGTTGGATGGCGGCTACCAAGAGACCCAGTACTTC
CASSLNWLDGGYQETQYF
>TRBV4-1|-|TRBJ1-3|-
TGCGCCAGCAGCCAAGAGGGTGCGGGCTCTGGAAACACCATATATTTT
CASSQEGAGSGNTIYF
>TRBV10-3|-|TRBJ1-1|-
TGTGCCATCGGGGATGACAGGCCCTTAGGTTCGAACACTGAAGCTTTCTTT
CAIGDDRPLGSNTEAFF
>TRBV18|-|TRBJ1-6|-
TGTGCCAGCTCACCAAAGGGGACAACCACCTCCTATAATTCACCCCTCCACTTT
CASSPKGTTTSYNSPLHF
>TRBV10-1|few|TRBJ1-1|-
TGCGCCAGCAGTGACGGACAGAACACTGAAGCTTTCTTT
CASSDGQNTEAFF
>TRBV7-2|-|TRBJ2-7|TRBD2
TGTGCCAGCAGCTCGGGACTACTCTTGGGGCAGTACTTC
CASSSGLLLGQYF
>TRBV7-9|-|TRBJ1-5|-
TGTGCCAGCAGCTTATCAGGGACCAATCAGCCCCAGCATTTT
CASSLSGTNQPQHF
>TRBV5-6|few|TRBJ1-2|-
TGTGCCAGCAGCTTGGGAGAGGGATCCTATGGCTACACCTTC
CASSLGEGSYGYTF
>TRBV7-9|-|TRBJ1-2|-
TGTGCCAGCAGCAAACCGGGACCCGTGGAGTATGGCTACACCTTC
CASSKPGPVEYGYTF
>TRBV5-5|-|TRBJ1-5|-
TGTGCCAGCAGCTTTCGGCAGTCTAGCAATCAGCCCCAGCATTTT
CASSFRQSSNQPQHF
>TRBV5-5|-|TRBJ2-7|-
TGTGCCAGCAGCTTGCGGAGATCCTACGAGCAGTACTTC
CASSLRRSYEQYF
>TRBV10-3|-|TRBJ2-7|TRBD2
TGTGCCATCAGTGACCTCATCCGGACTAGCGGGGGGCCCAAGAAGACGGACGAGCAGTACTTC
CAISDLIRTSGGPKKTDEQYF
>TRBV7-6|-|TRBJ2-1|-
TGTGCCAGCAGCCTCGGGTCCCTCCTCCTTATGGATGAGCAGTTCTTC
CASSLGSLLLMDEQFF
>TRBV7-8|few|TRBJ1-2|-
TGTGCCATCTCGACAGGTCACTATGGCTACACCTTC
CAISTGHYGYTF
>TRBV7-6|-|TRBJ2-1|TRBD2
TGTGCCAGCAGCACCTCGGGGGGGCTTTACAATGAGCAGTTCTTC
CASSTSGGLYNEQFF
>TRBV6-5|-|TRBJ2-2|-
TGTGCCAGCAGCTTGTACCAGGGCGCCGGGGAGCTGTTTTTT
CASSLYQGAGELFF
>TRBV5-1|once|TRBJ2-3|TRBD1
TGCGCCAGCAGCACGGGACAGAACGGAGATACGCAGTATTTT
CASSTGQNGDTQYF
>TRBV13|-|TRBJ2-3|TRBD2
TGTGCCAGCAGCTTAGGCCGGGGGACTAGCGGGGAAGATACGCAGTATTTT
CASSLGRGTSGEDTQYF
>TRBV28|-|TRBJ1-4|TRBD1
TGTGCCAGCACTCGAGGACAGGCGGGTGAAAAACTGTTTTTT
CASTRGQAGEKLFF
>TRBV27|once|TRBJ2-7|-
TGTGCCAGCAGGTCGGACGACTACGAGCAGTACTTC
CASRSDDYEQYF
>TRBV5-4|-|TRBJ2-7|-
TGTGCCAGCAGCTTGAGAGGAAGGCACGAGCAGTACTTC
CASSLRGRHEQYF
>TRBV5-4|-|TRBJ1-2|-
TGTGCCAGCAGCTCGATTTCTAATAACTATGGCTACACCTTC
CASSSISNNYGYTF
>TRBV18|-|TRBJ1-2|-
TGTGCCAGCTCACCTATGAGACAGCCTAACTATGGCTACACCTTC
CASSPMRQPNYGYTF
>TRBV2|-|TRBJ2-5|-
TGTGCCAGCAGTGTCACGTCAGAGACCCAGTACTTC
CASSVTSETQYF
>TRBV5-1|-|TRBJ2-1|TRBD2
TGCGCCAGCAGCTTGGTTCTAGCGGGGGAATCCTACAATGAGCAGTTCTTC
CASSLVLAGESYNEQFF